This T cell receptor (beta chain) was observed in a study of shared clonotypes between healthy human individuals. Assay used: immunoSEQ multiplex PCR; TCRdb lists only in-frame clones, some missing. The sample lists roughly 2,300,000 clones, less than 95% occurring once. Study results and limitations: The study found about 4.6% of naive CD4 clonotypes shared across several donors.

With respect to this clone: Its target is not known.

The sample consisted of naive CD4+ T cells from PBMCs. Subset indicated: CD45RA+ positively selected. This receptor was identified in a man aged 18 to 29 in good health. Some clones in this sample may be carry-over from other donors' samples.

The CDR3 loop is CASSFAGQGTEAFF. CDR3 sequence (DNA): TGTGCCAGCAGCTTTGCGGGGCAGGGCACTGAAGCTTTCTTT. The genes are TRBV7-2 and TRBJ1-1; D is perhaps TRBD1 (5 bases). This CDR3 region has 14 residues. The germline V and J ends were trimmed by 3 bases and 4 bases, with 12 bases remaining between them. Per the germline V gene, CDR1 is SGHTA and CDR2 is FQGNSA.